Presented here are 27 T cell receptor beta chains from one specimen sequenced in a study of blood T cell repertoires in COVID-19. Method: immunoSEQ multiplex PCR; TCRdb's copy keeps in-frame clones and lacks some. This table has 35,000 to 50,000 clones, 85% appearing once. The sequenced material came from peripheral blood. The source of these receptors is a man in his 60s with acute or convalescent COVID-19.

The chain combines TRBV2 with TRBJ1-1; D gene uncertain. The CDR3 has 13 residues. Germline V gene lookup returns CDR1 SNHLY and CDR2 FYNNEI. V shed 3 bases and J shed 7 bases, with 12 bases lying between them. Written as DNA, the CDR3 is TGTGCCAGCAGTGACGAATCCAGACTTGAAGCTTTCTTT. Protein: CASSDESRLEAFF.

The V and J genes are TRBV5-6 and TRBJ2-7; TRBD2 might be the D (6 bases). The CDR3 covers 14 residues. The V gene lost 1 base and the J gene lost 0 bases, with 8 bases spanning the gap. CDR1 is SGHDT, CDR2 YYEEEE, per germline. As DNA, the CDR3 is TGTGCCAGCAGCTTGCGGGAGCTCTCCTACGAGCAGTACTTC. Translating it yields CASSLRELSYEQYF.

The rearrangement joins TRBV6-5 to TRBJ2-7; TRBD1 aligns across 9 bases. Germline V CDR1 and CDR2: MNHEY, SVGAGI. The CDR3 is made up of 14 amino acids. J gave up 2 bases and V 6 bases, and 5 bases lay outside the gene matches. CDR3 DNA sequence: TGTGCCAGCAGAGCGGGACAGGGACCCTACGAGCAGTACTTC. Translating it yields CASRAGQGPYEQYF.

J is TRBJ2-2 and V is TRBV5-1; 8 positions match TRBD1. CDR1 and CDR2 (germline): SGHRS, YFSETQ. Trimming removed 4 bases from V and 2 bases from J; junction bases left unmatched: 4. This CDR3 is 15 amino acids long. The CDR3 is CASSQGQANTGELFF. The CDR3, as DNA: TGCGCCAGCAGCCAGGGACAGGCAAACACCGGGGAGCTGTTTTTT.

The chain recombines TRBV5-4 with TRBJ2-7; 14 positions match TRBD2. The ends lost 4 bases at V and 5 bases at J; junction bases unmatched: 2. Germline assignment: CDR1 SGHNT and CDR2 YYREEE (reference sequence). The length of the CDR3 is 14 residues. The CDR3 coding sequence is TGTGCCAGCAGCGTGACTAGCGGGGGGGACGAGCAGTACTTC. Its translation: CASSVTSGGDEQYF.

The genes are TRBV29-1 and TRBJ2-7; D possibly corresponds to TRBD1 (5 bases). CDR3 size: 12 residues. Between the trimmed V and J ends, which lost 8 bases and 0 bases, there was a span of 11 bases. Looked up from germline, CDR1 is SQVTM and CDR2 is ANQGSEA. CDR3 residues: CSTRASSYEQYF. CDR3 bases: TGCAGCACCAGGGCAAGCTCCTACGAGCAGTACTTC.

V gene TRBV7-9 combines with J gene TRBJ2-1, with 12 bases aligning to TRBD2. CDR1 and CDR2 from the germline V gene are SEHNR and FQNEAQ (reference sequence). The CDR3 spans 15 residues. The V and J ends lost 11 bases and 9 bases, in that order; junction bases with no gene match: 14. The CDR3 nucleotides are TGTGCCGCACAGCCCCTAGCGGGAGGGCCCAGTGAGCAGTTCTTC. Translating gives CAAQPLAGGPSEQFF.

The V and J genes are TRBV2 and TRBJ2-3; 10 nucleotides match TRBD2. V dropped 6 bases and J dropped 7; count of bases not matched to a gene: 10. This CDR3 is built from 15 residues. Per the germline V gene, CDR1 is SNHLY and CDR2 is FYNNEI. CDR3 region: CASSPQSGGGNTQYF. CDR3 nucleotide sequence: TGTGCCAGCAGCCCCCAAAGCGGGGGGGGGAATACGCAGTATTTT.

This chain links TRBV28 with TRBJ1-5; no clear D. V lost 6 bases to trimming and J lost 4 bases, with 13 bases between them. Germline V CDR1 and CDR2: MDHEN, SYDVKM. CDR3 length: 14 residues. CDR3 sequence: CASSNGLGNQPQHF. The CDR3 DNA reads as TGTGCCAGCAGCAATGGACTGGGGAATCAGCCCCAGCATTTT.

CDR3 protein: CASSGGGGGEEQYF. Here the CDR3 DNA reads TGCGCCAGCTCCGGTGGGGGAGGTGGTGAAGAGCAGTACTTC. The rearrangement links TRBV5-1 to TRBJ2-7; D is possibly TRBD2 (6 bases). In germline, CDR1 is SGHRS, CDR2 YFSETQ. The ends were cut back, 7 bases at V and 7 bases at J, with 21 bases in the middle. CDR3 length: 14 amino acids.

The chain carries TRBV3-1 (or the pseudogene TRBV3-2) and TRBJ2-7, with TRBD1 identical over 10 bases. The CDR3 has 16 amino acids. Trimming cost V 2 bases and J 3 bases; bases outside gene matches: 7. Germline V gene data show CDR1 as LGHDT and CDR2 as YNNKEL (reference sequence). CDR3 coding DNA: TGTGCCAGCAGCCAAATAGTGGGACAGGGGAACTACGAGCAGTACTTC. It yields the protein CASSQIVGQGNYEQYF.

The rearrangement joins TRBV5-1 to TRBJ2-1, with TRBD1 identical over 10 bases. Germline CDR1 is SGHRS and CDR2 is YFSETQ. The V segment lost 4 bases and the J segment 6 bases; nucleotides outside the gene matches: 10. This CDR3 is built from 16 residues. The CDR3 loop is CASSVQTGGFVNEQFF. The CDR3 DNA reads TGCGCCAGCAGCGTACAGACAGGGGGCTTTGTCAATGAGCAGTTCTTC. The variable domain in full, with the rest retrieved from reference TRBV5-1 and TRBJ2-1, is KAGVTQTPRYLIKTRGQQVTLSCSPISGHRSVSWYQQTPGQGLQFLFEYFSETQRNKGNFPGRFSGRQFSNSRSEMNVSTLELGDSALYLCASSVQTGGFVNEQFFGPGTRLTVL.

The chain links TRBV28 to TRBJ2-2, with D uncertain. Trimming shortened V by 8 bases and J by 1 base, and 8 bases separated the two germline ends. CDR1 is MDHEN, CDR2 SYDVKM, per germline. This CDR3 has 13 residues. CDR3 bases: TGTGCCAGCGTCAGTGGGAACACCGGGGAGCTGTTTTTT. Amino acid sequence: CASVSGNTGELFF.

Comment on this clone: This likely comes from a read error, as the CDR3 has no conserved phenylalanine or tryptophan at its end. No DNA is shown, since the ends of the CDR3 on it are uncertain; the CDR3 is the one TCRdb lists. The J gene is TRBJ1-1, the V gene TRBV20-1; the table's D gene call, TRBD1, was not cross checked with the DNA. The germline V gene has CDR1 DFQATT and CDR2 SNEGSKA (reference sequence). The length of the CDR3 is 10 amino acids, counting both ends. CDR3 in amino acids: CSARRGKKDG.

The chain recombines TRBV28 with TRBJ1-5; maybe TRBD1 (6 bases). The CDR3 loop spans 14 amino acids. Germline CDR1 MDHEN, CDR2 SYDVKM. Trimming pared 7 bases from V and 11 bases from J, leaving 21 bases between. CDR3 amino acids: CASNTPGGAGAQHF. DNA of the CDR3: TGTGCCAGCAACACCCCTGGGGGGGCCGGGGCCCAGCATTTT.

A few counts support this clone. The chain is built from TRBV6-2 or TRBV6-3 and TRBJ2-2; D remains unclear. The V gene's germline CDR1 is MNHEY and CDR2 SVGEGT. The CDR3 spans 14 residues. The V and J ends lost 0 bases and 6 bases respectively, with 8 bases between them. The CDR3: CASSYSANSGELFF. The CDR3 nucleotides are TGTGCCAGCAGTTACTCTGCTAACTCCGGGGAGCTGTTTTTT.

CDR3 loop: CASSPRGGGTDTQYF. CDR3 nucleotide sequence: TGTGCCAGCAGCCCCCGTGGGGGGGGGACAGATACGCAGTATTTT. The chain joins TRBV3-1 (or the pseudogene TRBV3-2) to TRBJ2-3; 7 bases are shared with TRBD2. Trimming removed 4 bases from V and 3 bases from J; junction bases left unmatched: 7. The CDR3 runs to 15 residues. Germline CDR1 reads LGHDT; CDR2 reads YNNKEL (reference sequence).

The chain has TRBV6-5 and TRBJ2-1, with D perhaps TRBD1 (6 bases). V was shortened by 8 bases and J by 4 bases, with 12 bases between the two germline ends. The CDR3 totals 13 residues. CDR1 and CDR2 from the germline V gene are MNHEY and SVGAGI. The CDR3 loop reads CASAAQGYNEQFF. DNA of the CDR3: TGTGCCAGCGCAGCACAGGGTTACAATGAGCAGTTCTTC.

The rearrangement joins TRBV19 to TRBJ2-1; 10 bases match TRBD2. This CDR3 spans 16 amino acids. From germline, CDR1 is LNHDA and CDR2 SQIVND (reference sequence). After removal of 5 bases from V and 9 bases from J, the junction contained 13 bases not matched to a gene. The CDR3, as DNA: TGTGCCAGTAGTCCCTGGTCAGCCGAGCGGGAGGGTGAGCAGTTCTTC. This encodes CASSPWSAEREGEQFF.

The chain is built from TRBV3-1 (or the pseudogene TRBV3-2) and TRBJ1-2; D not resolved. Germline loops: CDR1 LGHDT, CDR2 YNNKEL (reference sequence). With 3 bases removed from V and 8 bases from J, the gap between germline ends came to 10 bases. The CDR3 is 12 residues long. The CDR3 protein is CASSHQSGGYTF. The CDR3 nucleotides are TGTGCCAGCAGCCATCAATCGGGGGGCTACACCTTC.

The chain is built from TRBV19 and TRBJ1-1, with TRBD1 matching 8 bases. Germline V CDR1 and CDR2: LNHDA, SQIVND (reference sequence). There are 15 residues in the CDR3. The junction had 9 bases not matched to a gene; V was cut back by 5 bases and J by 4 bases. The CDR3 region is CASSRQGTTGTEAFF. The CDR3 DNA is TGTGCCAGTAGTCGACAGGGGACGACGGGCACTGAAGCTTTCTTT.

The rearrangement links TRBV7-9 to TRBJ2-3; 9 nucleotides match TRBD2. The CDR3 runs 15 residues. Per the germline V gene, CDR1 is SEHNR and CDR2 is FQNEAQ (reference sequence). After removal of 2 bases from V and 6 bases from J, the junction contained 6 bases not matched to a gene. The DNA for the CDR3 is TGTGCCAGCAGCTTACCGCTAGCGGGATTGGATACGCAGTATTTT. Encoded protein: CASSLPLAGLDTQYF.

V is TRBV7-2 and J is TRBJ1-2, with 9 bases fitting TRBD1. The CDR3 contains 16 residues. CDR1 SGHTA and CDR2 FQGNSA come from the germline V gene. The ends lost 6 bases at V and 0 bases at J; junction bases unmatched: 8. CDR3 coding DNA: TGTGCCAGCAGTCCCCGACAGGGGGTAGCTAACTATGGCTACACCTTC. Protein product: CASSPRQGVANYGYTF.

The chain is built from TRBV2 and TRBJ1-5, with TRBD1 matching 9 bases. The CDR3 consists of 13 residues. From germline, CDR1 is SNHLY and CDR2 FYNNEI. V trimming: 6 bases; J trimming: 6 bases; junction bases outside the gene matches: 3. Here the CDR3 DNA reads TGTGCCAGCAGAAGGGACAGGGCTCAGCCCCAGCATTTT. Protein product: CASRRDRAQPQHF.

The chain recombines TRBV19 with TRBJ1-5; D unresolved. V dropped 4 bases and J dropped 0 bases, with 10 bases sitting between them. The CDR3 spans 15 residues. Germline loops: CDR1 LNHDA, CDR2 SQIVND (reference sequence). CDR3 bases: TGTGCCAGTAGTAGTTTACTATATAGCAATCAGCCCCAGCATTTT. Its translation is CASSSLLYSNQPQHF.

This chain links TRBV28 with TRBJ2-2; 14 bases line up with TRBD2. Germline V CDR1 and CDR2: MDHEN, SYDVKM. Trimming took 3 bases from V and 4 from J; bases not matched to a gene: 4. The CDR3 consists of 17 residues. The CDR3 loop reads CASSLSTSGRVTGELFF. In DNA form, the CDR3 reads TGTGCCAGCAGTTTGTCGACTAGCGGGAGGGTCACCGGGGAGCTGTTTTTT.

The chain joins TRBV28 to TRBJ2-7, with D perhaps TRBD2 (5 bases). Germline CDR1 reads MDHEN; CDR2 reads SYDVKM. The CDR3 is 15 residues long. V gave up 7 bases and J gave up 0 bases, with 16 bases separating them. CDR3 sequence: CASTPPGRSSYEQYF. Here the CDR3 DNA reads TGTGCCAGCACCCCCCCTGGGAGAAGCTCCTACGAGCAGTACTTC.